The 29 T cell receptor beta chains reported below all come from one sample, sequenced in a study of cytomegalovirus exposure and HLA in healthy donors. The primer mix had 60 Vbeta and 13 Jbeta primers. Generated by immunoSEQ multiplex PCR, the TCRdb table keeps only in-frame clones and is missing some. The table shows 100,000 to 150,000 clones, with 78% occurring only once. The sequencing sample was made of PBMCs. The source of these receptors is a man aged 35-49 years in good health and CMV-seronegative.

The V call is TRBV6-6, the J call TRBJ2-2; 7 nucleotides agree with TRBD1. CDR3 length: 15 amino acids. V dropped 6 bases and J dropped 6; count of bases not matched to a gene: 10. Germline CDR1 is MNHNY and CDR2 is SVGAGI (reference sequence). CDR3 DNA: TGTGCCAGCAGGCGACAGGGCAGGCTGGCCGGGGAGCTGTTTTTT. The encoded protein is CASRRQGRLAGELFF.

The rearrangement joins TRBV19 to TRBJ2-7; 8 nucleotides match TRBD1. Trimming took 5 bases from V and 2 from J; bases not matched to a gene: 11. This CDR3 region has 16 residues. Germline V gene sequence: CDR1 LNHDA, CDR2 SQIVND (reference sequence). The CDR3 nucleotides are TGTGCCAGTAGTGCCACCGGGACAGGTATTCCCTACGAGCAGTACTTC. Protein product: CASSATGTGIPYEQYF.

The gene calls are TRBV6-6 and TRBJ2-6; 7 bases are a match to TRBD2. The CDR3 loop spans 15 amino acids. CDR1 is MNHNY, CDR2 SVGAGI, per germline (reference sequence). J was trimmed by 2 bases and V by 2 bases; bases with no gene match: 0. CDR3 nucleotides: TGTGCCAGCAGTTACGGGGGGGCTGGGGCCAACGTCCTGACTTTC. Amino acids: CASSYGGAGANVLTF.

As DNA, the CDR3 is TGTGCCAGCAGTGAGGGACAGAAAGAGACCTACGAGCAGTACTTC. Translating it yields CASSEGQKETYEQYF. The V and J genes are TRBV6-1 and TRBJ2-7, with 7 bases matching TRBD1. Germline assignment: CDR1 MNHNS and CDR2 SASEGT. The V gene end was trimmed by 3 bases and the J gene end by 2 bases; junction bases not matched to a gene: 7. The CDR3 covers 15 residues.

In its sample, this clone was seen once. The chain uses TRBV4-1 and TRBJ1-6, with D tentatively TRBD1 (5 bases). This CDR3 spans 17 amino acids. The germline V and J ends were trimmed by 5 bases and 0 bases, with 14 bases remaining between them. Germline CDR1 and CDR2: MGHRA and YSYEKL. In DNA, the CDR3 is TGCGCCAGCAGCACCTCCCACAGGCGCTCCTATAATTCACCCCTCCACTTT. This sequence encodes CASSTSHRRSYNSPLHF.

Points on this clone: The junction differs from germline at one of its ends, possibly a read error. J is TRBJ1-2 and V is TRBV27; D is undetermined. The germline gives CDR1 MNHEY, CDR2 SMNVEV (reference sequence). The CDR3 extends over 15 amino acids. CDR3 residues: CASSLSSRSKYGYTF. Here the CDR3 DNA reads TGTGCCAGCAGTTTAAGTTCCCGGTCTAAGTATGGCTACACCTTC.

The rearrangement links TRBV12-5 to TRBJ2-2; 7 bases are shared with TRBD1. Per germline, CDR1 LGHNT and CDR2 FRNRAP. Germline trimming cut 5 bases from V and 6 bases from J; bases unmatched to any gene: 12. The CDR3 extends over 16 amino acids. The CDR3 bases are TGTGCTAGTGGTCTCCGACAGGGTAGCGACGCCGGGGAGCTGTTTTTT. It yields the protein CASGLRQGSDAGELFF.

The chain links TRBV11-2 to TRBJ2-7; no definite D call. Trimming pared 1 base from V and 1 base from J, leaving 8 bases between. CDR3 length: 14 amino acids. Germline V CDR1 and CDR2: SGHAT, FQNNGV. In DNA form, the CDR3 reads TGTGCCAGCAGCTTAGCGCAGGCTTCCTACGAGCAGTACTTC. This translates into CASSLAQASYEQYF.

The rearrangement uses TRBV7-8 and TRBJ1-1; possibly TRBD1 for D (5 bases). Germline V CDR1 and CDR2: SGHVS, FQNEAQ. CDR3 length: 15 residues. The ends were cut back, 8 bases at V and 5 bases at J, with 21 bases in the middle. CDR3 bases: TGTGCCAGCTATCCGGTGTTTAGACAGCTTACTGAAGCTTTCTTT. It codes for CASYPVFRQLTEAFF. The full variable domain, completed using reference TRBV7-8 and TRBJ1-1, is GAGVSQSPRYKVAKRGQDVALRCDPISGHVSLFWYQQALGQGPEFLTYFQNEAQLDKSGLPSDRFFAERPEGSVSTLKIQRTQQEDSAVYLCASYPVFRQLTEAFFGQGTRLTVV.

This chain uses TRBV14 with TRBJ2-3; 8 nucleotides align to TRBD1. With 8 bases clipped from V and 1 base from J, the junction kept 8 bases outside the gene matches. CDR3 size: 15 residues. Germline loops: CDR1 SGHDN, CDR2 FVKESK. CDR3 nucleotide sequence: TGTGCCAGCGGAGACAGGGGCCTGGGCACAGATACGCAGTATTTT. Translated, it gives CASGDRGLGTDTQYF.

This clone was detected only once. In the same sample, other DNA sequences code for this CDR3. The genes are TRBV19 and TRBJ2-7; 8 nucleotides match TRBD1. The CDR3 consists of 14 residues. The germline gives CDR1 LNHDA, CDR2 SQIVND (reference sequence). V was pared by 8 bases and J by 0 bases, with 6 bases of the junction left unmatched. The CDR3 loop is CASSIGQGSYEQYF. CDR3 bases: TGTGCCAGTTCAATCGGACAGGGCTCCTACGAGCAGTACTTC.

The chain's CDR3 is CASSYHRVAKNIQYF. CDR3 sequence (DNA): TGTGCCAGCAGTTACCACAGGGTAGCCAAAAACATTCAGTACTTC. The chain recombines TRBV6-4 with TRBJ2-4, with D possibly being TRBD1 (6 bases). CDR3 size: 15 residues. Trimming left V 5 bases short and J 0 bases short, with 11 bases between. Germline CDR1 reads MRHNA; CDR2 reads SNTAGT.

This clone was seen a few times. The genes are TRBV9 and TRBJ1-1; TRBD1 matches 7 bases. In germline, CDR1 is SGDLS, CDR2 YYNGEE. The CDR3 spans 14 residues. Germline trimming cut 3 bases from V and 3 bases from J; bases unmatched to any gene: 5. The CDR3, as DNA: TGTGCCAGCAGCGAGGGGACAGCGTACACTGAAGCTTTCTTT. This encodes CASSEGTAYTEAFF. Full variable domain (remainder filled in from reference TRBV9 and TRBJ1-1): DSGVTQTPKHLITATGQRVTLRCSPRSGDLSVYWYQQSLDQGLQFLIQYYNGEERAKGNILERFSAQQFPDLHSELNLSSLELGDSALYFCASSEGTAYTEAFFGQGTRLTVV.

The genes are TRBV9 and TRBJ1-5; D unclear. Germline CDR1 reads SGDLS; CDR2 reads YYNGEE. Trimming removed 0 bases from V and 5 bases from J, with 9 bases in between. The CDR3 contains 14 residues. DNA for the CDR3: TGTGCCAGCAGCGTAGCGCCAGAAGATCAGCCCCAGCATTTT. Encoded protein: CASSVAPEDQPQHF.

The CDR3 DNA is TGTGCCAGCAGTTTGGAGGGGCTAAACTATGGCTACACCTTC. Translated, it gives CASSLEGLNYGYTF. The rearrangement links TRBV6-5 to TRBJ1-2; D is possibly TRBD1 (5 bases). This CDR3 contains 14 residues. Germline V gene sequence: CDR1 MNHEY, CDR2 SVGAGI. V shed 4 bases and J shed 2 bases, with 11 bases lying between them.

The CDR3, as DNA: TGTGCCAGTAGCCGTTCAGGGTTATTCGATCAGCCCCAGCATTTT. Its translation: CASSRSGLFDQPQHF. The J gene is TRBJ1-5, the V gene TRBV19, with D tentatively TRBD1 (5 bases). CDR1 LNHDA and CDR2 SQIVND come from the germline V gene (reference sequence). This CDR3 is 15 amino acids long. The germline V and J ends were trimmed by 6 bases and 5 bases, with 17 bases remaining between them.

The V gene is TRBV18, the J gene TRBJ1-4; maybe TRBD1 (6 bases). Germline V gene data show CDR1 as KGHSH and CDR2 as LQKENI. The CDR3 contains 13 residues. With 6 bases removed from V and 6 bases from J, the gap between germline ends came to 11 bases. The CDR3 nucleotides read TGTGCCAGCTCCGGGGGGCTCGATGAAAAACTGTTTTTT. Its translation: CASSGGLDEKLFF.

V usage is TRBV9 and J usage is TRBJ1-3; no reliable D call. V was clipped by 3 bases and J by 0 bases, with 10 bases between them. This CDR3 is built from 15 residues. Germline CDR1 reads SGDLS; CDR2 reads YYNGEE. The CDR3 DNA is TGTGCCAGCAGCGGGGCAGATCTCTCTGGAAACACCATATATTTT. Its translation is CASSGADLSGNTIYF.

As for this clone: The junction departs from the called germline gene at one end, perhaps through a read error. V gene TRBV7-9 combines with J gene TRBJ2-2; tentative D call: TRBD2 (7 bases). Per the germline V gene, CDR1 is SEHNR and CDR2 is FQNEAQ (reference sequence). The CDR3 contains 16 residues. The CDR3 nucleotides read TGTTCCAGCAGCTTAGCCGGGGGGCTAGGTCACGGGGAGCTGTTTTTT. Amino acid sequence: CSSSLAGGLGHGELFF.

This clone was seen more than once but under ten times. CDR3 amino acids: CASSQLMGPGELFF. CDR3 nucleotide sequence: TGTGCCAGCAGTCAGTTAATGGGGCCCGGGGAGCTGTTTTTT. The gene calls are TRBV6-4 and TRBJ2-2; tentatively, D is TRBD1 (5 bases). This CDR3 has 14 residues. V gave up 5 bases and J gave up 6 bases, with 13 bases separating them. The V gene's germline CDR1 is MRHNA and CDR2 SNTAGT.

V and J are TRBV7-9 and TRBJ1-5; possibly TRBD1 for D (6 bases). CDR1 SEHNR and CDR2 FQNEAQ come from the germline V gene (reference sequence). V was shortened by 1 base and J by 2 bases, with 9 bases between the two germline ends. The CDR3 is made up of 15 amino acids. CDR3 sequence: CASSLVTGGNQPQHF. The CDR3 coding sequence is TGTGCCAGCAGCTTAGTGACAGGCGGCAATCAGCCCCAGCATTTT.

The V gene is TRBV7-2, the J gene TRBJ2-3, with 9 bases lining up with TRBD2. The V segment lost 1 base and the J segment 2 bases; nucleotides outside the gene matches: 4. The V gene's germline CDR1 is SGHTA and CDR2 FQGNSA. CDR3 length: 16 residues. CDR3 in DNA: TGTGCCAGCAGCTTAGGGCTAGCGGGGCCCACAGATACGCAGTATTTT. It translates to CASSLGLAGPTDTQYF. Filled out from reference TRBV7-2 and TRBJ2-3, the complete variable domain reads GAGVSQSPSNKVTEKGKDVELRCDPISGHTALYWYRQSLGQGLEFLIYFQGNSAPDKSGLPSDRFSAERTGGSVSTLTIQRTQQEDSAVYLCASSLGLAGPTDTQYFGPGTRLTVL.

CDR3 protein: CASSEAWRTYNEQFF. The CDR3 region has the DNA TGTGCCAGCAGTGAAGCGTGGAGAACCTACAATGAGCAGTTCTTC. This chain uses TRBV2 with TRBJ2-1; unclear D gene. This CDR3 has 15 amino acids. Trimming shortened V by 0 bases and J by 2 bases, and 8 bases separated the two germline ends. The germline V gene has CDR1 SNHLY and CDR2 FYNNEI.

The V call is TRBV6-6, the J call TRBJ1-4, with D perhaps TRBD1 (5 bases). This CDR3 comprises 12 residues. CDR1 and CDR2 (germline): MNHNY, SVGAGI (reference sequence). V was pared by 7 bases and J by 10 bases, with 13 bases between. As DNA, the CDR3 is TGTGCCAGCATCAGGGAGGGTGGAAAACTGTTTTTT. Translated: CASIREGGKLFF.

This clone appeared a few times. The DNA of the CDR3 is TGTGCCAGCAACCAGGGTCTTAATTCACCCCTCCACTTT. Encoded protein: CASNQGLNSPLHF. The V gene is TRBV2, the J gene TRBJ1-6, with D perhaps TRBD1 (5 bases). Between the trimmed V and J ends, which lost 7 bases and 6 bases, there was a span of 10 bases. This CDR3 is built from 13 residues. Germline loops: CDR1 SNHLY, CDR2 FYNNEI.

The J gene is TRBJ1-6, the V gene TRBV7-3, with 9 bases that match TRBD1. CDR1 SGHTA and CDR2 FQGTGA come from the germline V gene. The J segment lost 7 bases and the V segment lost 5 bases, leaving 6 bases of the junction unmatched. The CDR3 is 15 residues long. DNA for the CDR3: TGTGCCAGCAGCCTAAGGACAGGGGCAAATTCACCCCTCCACTTT. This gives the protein CASSLRTGANSPLHF.

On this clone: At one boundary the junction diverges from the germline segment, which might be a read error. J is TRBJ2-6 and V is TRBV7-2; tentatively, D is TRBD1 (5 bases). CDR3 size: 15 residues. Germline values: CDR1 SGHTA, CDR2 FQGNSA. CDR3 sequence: CASSLTLSGANGLTF. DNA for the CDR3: TGTGCCAGCAGCTTAACGCTCTCTGGGGCCAACGGCCTGACTTTC.

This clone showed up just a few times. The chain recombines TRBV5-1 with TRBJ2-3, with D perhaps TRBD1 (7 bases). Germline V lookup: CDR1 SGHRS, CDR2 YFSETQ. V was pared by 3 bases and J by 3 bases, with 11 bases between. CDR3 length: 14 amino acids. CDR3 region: CASSWGDSTDTQYF. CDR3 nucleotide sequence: TGCGCCAGCAGCTGGGGGGACAGTACAGATACGCAGTATTTT. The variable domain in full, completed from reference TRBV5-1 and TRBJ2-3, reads KAGVTQTPRYLIKTRGQQVTLSCSPISGHRSVSWYQQTPGQGLQFLFEYFSETQRNKGNFPGRFSGRQFSNSRSEMNVSTLELGDSALYLCASSWGDSTDTQYFGPGTRLTVL.

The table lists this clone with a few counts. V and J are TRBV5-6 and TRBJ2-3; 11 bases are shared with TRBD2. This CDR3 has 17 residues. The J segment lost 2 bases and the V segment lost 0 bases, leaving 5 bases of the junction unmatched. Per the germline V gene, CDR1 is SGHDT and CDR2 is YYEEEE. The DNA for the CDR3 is TGTGCCAGCAGCTTGGGGGCTAGCGGGGGGCACACAGATACGCAGTATTTT. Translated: CASSLGASGGHTDTQYF. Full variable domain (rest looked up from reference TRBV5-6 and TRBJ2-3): DAGVTQSPTHLIKTRGQQVTLRCSPKSGHDTVSWYQQALGQGPQFIFQYYEEEERQRGNFPDRFSGHQFPNYSSELNVNALLLGDSALYLCASSLGASGGHTDTQYFGPGTRLTVL.